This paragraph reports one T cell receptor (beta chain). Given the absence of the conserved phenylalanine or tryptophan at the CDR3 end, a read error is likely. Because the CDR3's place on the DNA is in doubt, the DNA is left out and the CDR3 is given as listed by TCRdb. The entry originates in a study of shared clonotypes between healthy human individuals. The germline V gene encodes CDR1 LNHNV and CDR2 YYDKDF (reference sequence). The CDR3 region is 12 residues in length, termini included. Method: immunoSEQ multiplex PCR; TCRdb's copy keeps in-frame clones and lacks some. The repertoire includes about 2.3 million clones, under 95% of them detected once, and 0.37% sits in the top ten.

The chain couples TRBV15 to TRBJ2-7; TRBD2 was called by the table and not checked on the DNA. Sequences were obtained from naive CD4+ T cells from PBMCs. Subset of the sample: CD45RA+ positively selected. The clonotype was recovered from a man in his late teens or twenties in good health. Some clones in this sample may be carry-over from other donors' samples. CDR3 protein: CATSRALGGEGL.